The 24 T cell receptor beta chains listed next were all sequenced from one sample in a study of vaccination and CD4 T cells after COVID-19 (dated by TCRdb to between 2021 and 2024). No cognate antigen is known for these TCRs. Interpreted using the paper, the treatment or condition label stands for: 10-day PBMC culture with coronavirus spike peptide pools or control peptides (ViraFEST assay). CD4+ T cells from unexposed donors were collected before the COVID-19 pandemic (2011-2018). The library was generated by PCR. Sequencing relied on an Illumina iSeq 100. DNA from cultured CD4+ T cells underwent TCR sequencing with the Oncomine TCR Beta short-read assay at the Johns Hopkins FTIC core. The raw public data were reprocessed by TCRdb itself: fastp quality trimming at Q25, MiXCR clonotype calling, in-frame beta chains only. All rows with the same CDR3 protein become a single entry with the most common DNA and genes. For this sample there are thousands of distinct CDR3 sequences; roughly a quarter appear just once. The ten biggest clones cover about a third of the sample.

Sequencing used CD4+ T cells from blood, cultured in vitro. The receptors were sampled from a human donor in good health.

This chain joins TRBV12-3 or TRBV12-4 and TRBJ2-7, with 9 positions matching TRBD2. This CDR3 has 14 residues. V lost 5 bases and J lost 2; bases outside the gene matches: 4. The CDR3 protein is CASSIGLAPYEQYF. In DNA form, the CDR3 reads TGTGCCAGCAGTATAGGACTAGCGCCCTACGAGCAGTACTTC.

The rearrangement links TRBV12-3 or TRBV12-4 to TRBJ2-7; D is undetermined. V was shortened by 3 bases and J by 5 bases, with 5 bases between the two germline ends. The CDR3 sequence is 11 residues long. The CDR3 nucleotides are TGTGCCAGCAGTTTTCTGAACGAGCAGTACTTC. Encoded protein: CASSFLNEQYF.

This clonotype was observed a handful of times. V and J are TRBV6-1 and TRBJ1-3; D not certain. There are 14 residues in the CDR3. In germline, CDR1 is MNHNS, CDR2 SASEGT. Trimming removed 5 bases at V and 0 bases at J, with 8 bases between. CDR3 bases: TGTGCCAGCAGTCCACCGAGCTCTGGAAACACCATATATTTT. It yields the protein CASSPPSSGNTIYF.

There are a few counts of this clonotype. The gene calls are TRBV7-9 and TRBJ1-1; D not certain. Per the germline V gene, CDR1 is SEHNR and CDR2 is FQNEAQ (reference sequence). Between the trimmed V and J ends, which lost 0 bases and 4 bases, there was a span of 12 bases. The CDR3 consists of 15 residues. In DNA, the CDR3 is TGTGCCAGCAGCTTAGCTACAGCTGTAACCACTGAAGCTTTCTTT. Residues: CASSLATAVTTEAFF.

There are a few counts of this clonotype. The chain couples TRBV29-1 to TRBJ2-3, with 8 bases fitting TRBD2. The CDR3 spans 14 residues. V was pared by 3 bases and J by 6 bases, with 8 bases of the junction left unmatched. Germline V CDR1 and CDR2: SQVTM, ANQGSEA. The CDR3 DNA reads as TGCAGCGTTGAGGTCGGGGGGGTGTGGGATACGCAGTATTTT. This codes for CSVEVGGVWDTQYF.

This clonotype is deemed medium-sized. The chain is built from TRBV6-1 and TRBJ1-5, with unresolved D. The CDR3 is 15 amino acids. Trimming cost V 6 bases and J 7 bases, with 19 bases left between them. The germline V gene encodes CDR1 MNHNS and CDR2 SASEGT. The CDR3: CASSPTLGEGQPQHF. The CDR3 region has the DNA TGTGCCAGCAGCCCCACGTTGGGCGAGGGCCAGCCCCAGCATTTT.

In its sample, this clonotype was seen a few times. The chain joins TRBV7-3 to TRBJ2-3, with 7 positions matching TRBD1. The V gene end was trimmed by 3 bases and the J gene end by 1 base; junction bases not matched to a gene: 4. CDR3 length equals 15 residues. Per germline, CDR1 SGHTA and CDR2 FQGTGA. CDR3 sequence: CASSLAGGRTDTQYF. The CDR3 nucleotides read TGTGCCAGCAGCTTGGCAGGGGGACGCACAGATACGCAGTATTTT.

The table lists this clonotype with a few counts. The genes are TRBV2 and TRBJ2-5; the match to TRBD1 covers 9 bases. The trim removed 6 bases at V and 5 bases at J, leaving 10 bases unmatched. Per the germline V gene, CDR1 is SNHLY and CDR2 is FYNNEI. The CDR3 contains 15 residues. The CDR3 DNA sequence: TGTGCCAGCAGCCTGGACAGGGGAAGACGGGAGACCCAGTACTTC. Translating it yields CASSLDRGRRETQYF.

The chain couples TRBV5-8 to TRBJ1-6; 7 bases map to TRBD1. The germline gives CDR1 SGHTS, CDR2 YDEGEE. The V segment lost 4 bases and the J segment 6 bases; nucleotides outside the gene matches: 7. The CDR3 contains 15 residues. CDR3 sequence (DNA): TGTGCCAGCAGCCCGGGACAGCTCACTAATTCACCCCTCCACTTT. This codes for CASSPGQLTNSPLHF.

The J gene is TRBJ2-3, the V gene TRBV2; D is undetermined. There are 11 residues in the CDR3. Per the germline V gene, CDR1 is SNHLY and CDR2 is FYNNEI. V was clipped by 6 bases and J by 3 bases, with 4 bases between them. This CDR3 reads CASRRTDTQYF. CDR3 DNA: TGTGCCAGCAGAAGGACAGATACGCAGTATTTT.

In DNA form, the CDR3 reads TGTGCCAGCAGCCAGTGGACAGCTCGGTCACCCCTCCACTTT. Translated, it gives CASSQWTARSPLHF. This sequence joins TRBV5-6 and TRBJ1-6, with D perhaps matching TRBD1 (6 bases). Germline V gene data show CDR1 as SGHDT and CDR2 as YYEEEE. This CDR3 has 14 amino acids. Between the trimmed V and J ends, which lost 4 bases and 10 bases, there was a span of 15 bases.

This clonotype has just a few counts. This chain links TRBV11-3 with TRBJ2-2; 7 nucleotides line up with TRBD2. This CDR3 is built from 13 residues. Trimming at V came to 4 bases and at J to 8 bases, leaving 4 bases not matched to a gene. Germline values: CDR1 SGHNT, CDR2 YENEEA. The CDR3 DNA sequence: TGTGCCAGCAGCTGGAGAGCGGGAGGGGAGCTGTTTTTT. Translating gives CASSWRAGGELFF.

This clonotype was observed a handful of times. This rearrangement joins TRBV20-1 to TRBJ2-3; possibly TRBD2 for D (7 bases). V dropped 4 bases and J dropped 6 bases, with 20 bases sitting between them. The CDR3 totals 15 residues. Germline CDR1 and CDR2: DFQATT and SNEGSKA (reference sequence). CDR3 amino acids: CSATRGGAYQDTQYF. CDR3 nucleotide sequence: TGCAGTGCTACGAGGGGGGGGGCCTATCAGGATACGCAGTATTTT.

The V call is TRBV19, the J call TRBJ1-1; D remains ambiguous. The length of the CDR3 is 13 residues. The germline gives CDR1 LNHDA, CDR2 SQIVND (reference sequence). The ends were cut back, 1 base at V and 5 bases at J, with 8 bases in the middle. The CDR3 is CASSIVTRTEAFF. CDR3 DNA sequence: TGTGCCAGTAGTATAGTGACGCGGACTGAAGCTTTCTTT.

CDR3 DNA: TGTGCCAGCACCACGGGACTAATCAATGAGCAGTTCTTC. Protein sequence: CASTTGLINEQFF. The chain employs TRBV2 and TRBJ2-1; TRBD2 aligns across 7 bases. Germline CDR1 SNHLY, CDR2 FYNNEI. The CDR3 length is 13 residues. The junction had 6 bases not matched to a gene; V was cut back by 7 bases and J by 6 bases. The full variable domain, its missing parts supplied by reference TRBV2 and TRBJ2-1, is EPEVTQTPSHQVTQMGQEVILRCVPISNHLYFYWYRQILGQKVEFLVSFYNNEISEKSEIFDDQFSVERPDGSNFTLKIRSTKLEDSAMYFCASTTGLINEQFFGPGTRLTVL.

The V and J genes are TRBV6-1 and TRBJ2-2; no clear D gene. This CDR3 is built from 15 residues. The germline gives CDR1 MNHNS, CDR2 SASEGT. The V end lost 1 base, the J end lost 1 base, and 7 bases lay between the germline ends. CDR3 DNA: TGTGCCAGCAGTGAAGAAGTAGGGAACACCGGGGAGCTGTTTTTT. It translates to CASSEEVGNTGELFF.

This clonotype qualifies as medium-sized. The rearrangement joins TRBV7-8 to TRBJ1-6, with a tentative D call TRBD1 (5 bases). The V end was cut by 5 bases, the J end by 13 bases, with 36 bases between. CDR1 is SGHVS, CDR2 FQNEAQ, per germline. This CDR3 contains 20 residues. The CDR3 nucleotides read TGTGCCAGCAGCCAATACTCCATCCCCACCGCGGAGGGGAAGTTTCGTCCCCTCCACTTT. Translation gives CASSQYSIPTAEGKFRPLHF.

This clonotype was detected a few times. This rearrangement joins TRBV5-1 to TRBJ1-2; TRBD1 is a possible D gene (6 bases). The length of the CDR3 is 15 residues. Trimming left V 6 bases short and J 1 base short, with 16 bases between. Germline V lookup: CDR1 SGHRS, CDR2 YFSETQ. The CDR3: CASKTGHLDNYGYTF. CDR3 in DNA: TGCGCCAGCAAGACGGGACACCTAGATAACTATGGCTACACCTTC.

This clonotype was seen more than once but under ten times. The genes are TRBV20-1 and TRBJ2-1; D gene unclear. V lost 7 bases and J 8 bases, leaving 9 bases between the germline ends. Germline CDR1 is DFQATT and CDR2 is SNEGSKA (reference sequence). The CDR3 length is 10 residues. The CDR3 sequence is CSGVRDEQFF. The CDR3 DNA reads TGCAGTGGAGTAAGAGATGAGCAGTTCTTC.

The J gene is TRBJ2-2, the V gene TRBV10-3, with D possibly TRBD1 on 6 matching bases. This CDR3 has 11 residues. Per the germline V gene, CDR1 is ENHRY and CDR2 is SYGVKD. V was shortened by 7 bases and J by 13 bases, with 13 bases between the two germline ends. This chain's CDR3 is CAIKQGLVLFF. The CDR3 DNA follows: TGTGCCATCAAGCAGGGGTTGGTGCTGTTTTTT.

The V and J genes are TRBV6-1 and TRBJ2-5, with 7 bases matching TRBD2. CDR1 and CDR2 (germline): MNHNS, SASEGT. V dropped 5 bases and J dropped 4; count of bases not matched to a gene: 10. The CDR3 has 15 residues. This chain's CDR3 is CASSIGLVSRETQYF. As DNA, the CDR3 is TGTGCCAGCAGTATCGGACTAGTAAGCAGAGAGACCCAGTACTTC.

This clonotype came up a few times. The chain carries TRBV7-8 and TRBJ1-1; the D is unclear. Per germline, CDR1 SGHVS and CDR2 FQNEAQ. The length of the CDR3 is 14 residues. Deletions cut 1 base from V and 1 base from J, with 7 bases between. The CDR3 DNA reads TGTGCCAGCAGCTTAGTCAGTCCGAACACTGAAGCTTTCTTT. The encoded protein is CASSLVSPNTEAFF. The full variable domain, in which reference TRBV7-8 and TRBJ1-1 provide the parts outside the CDR3, is GAGVSQSPRYKVAKRGQDVALRCDPISGHVSLFWYQQALGQGPEFLTYFQNEAQLDKSGLPSDRFFAERPEGSVSTLKIQRTQQEDSAVYLCASSLVSPNTEAFFGQGTRLTVV.

The chain links TRBV11-3 to TRBJ1-1; D ambiguous. V shed 1 base and J shed 0 bases, with 12 bases lying between them. This CDR3 has 16 residues. Germline CDR1 and CDR2: SGHNT and YENEEA. The CDR3 DNA reads TGTGCCAGCAGCTTAGCTTCGGACCTTTTGAACACTGAAGCTTTCTTT. Translation: CASSLASDLLNTEAFF.

The chain links TRBV7-9 to TRBJ2-7; 7 positions agree with TRBD1. Germline V lookup: CDR1 SEHNR, CDR2 FQNEAQ (reference sequence). The CDR3 is 15 amino acids. V was pared by 1 base and J by 2 bases, with 5 bases of the junction left unmatched. As DNA, the CDR3 is TGTGCCAGCAGCTTAGAAGGCCAGGGGGCCTACGAGCAGTACTTC. Its translation: CASSLEGQGAYEQYF.